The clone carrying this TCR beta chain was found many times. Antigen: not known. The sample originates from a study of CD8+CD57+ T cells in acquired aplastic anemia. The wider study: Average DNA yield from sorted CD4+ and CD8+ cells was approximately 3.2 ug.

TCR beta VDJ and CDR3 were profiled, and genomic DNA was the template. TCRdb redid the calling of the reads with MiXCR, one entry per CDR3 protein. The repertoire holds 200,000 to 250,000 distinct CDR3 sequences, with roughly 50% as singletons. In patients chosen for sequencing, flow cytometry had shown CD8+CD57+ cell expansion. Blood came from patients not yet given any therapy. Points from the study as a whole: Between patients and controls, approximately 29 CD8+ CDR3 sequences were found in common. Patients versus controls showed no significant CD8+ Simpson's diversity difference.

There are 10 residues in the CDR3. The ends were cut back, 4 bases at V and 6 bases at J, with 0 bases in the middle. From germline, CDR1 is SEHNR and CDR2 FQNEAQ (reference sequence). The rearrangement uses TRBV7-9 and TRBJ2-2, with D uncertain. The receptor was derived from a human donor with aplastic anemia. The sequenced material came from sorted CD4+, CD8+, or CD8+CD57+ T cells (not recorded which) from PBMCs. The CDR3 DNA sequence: TGTGCCAGCAGCTCCGGGGAGCTGTTTTTT. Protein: CASSSGELFF.